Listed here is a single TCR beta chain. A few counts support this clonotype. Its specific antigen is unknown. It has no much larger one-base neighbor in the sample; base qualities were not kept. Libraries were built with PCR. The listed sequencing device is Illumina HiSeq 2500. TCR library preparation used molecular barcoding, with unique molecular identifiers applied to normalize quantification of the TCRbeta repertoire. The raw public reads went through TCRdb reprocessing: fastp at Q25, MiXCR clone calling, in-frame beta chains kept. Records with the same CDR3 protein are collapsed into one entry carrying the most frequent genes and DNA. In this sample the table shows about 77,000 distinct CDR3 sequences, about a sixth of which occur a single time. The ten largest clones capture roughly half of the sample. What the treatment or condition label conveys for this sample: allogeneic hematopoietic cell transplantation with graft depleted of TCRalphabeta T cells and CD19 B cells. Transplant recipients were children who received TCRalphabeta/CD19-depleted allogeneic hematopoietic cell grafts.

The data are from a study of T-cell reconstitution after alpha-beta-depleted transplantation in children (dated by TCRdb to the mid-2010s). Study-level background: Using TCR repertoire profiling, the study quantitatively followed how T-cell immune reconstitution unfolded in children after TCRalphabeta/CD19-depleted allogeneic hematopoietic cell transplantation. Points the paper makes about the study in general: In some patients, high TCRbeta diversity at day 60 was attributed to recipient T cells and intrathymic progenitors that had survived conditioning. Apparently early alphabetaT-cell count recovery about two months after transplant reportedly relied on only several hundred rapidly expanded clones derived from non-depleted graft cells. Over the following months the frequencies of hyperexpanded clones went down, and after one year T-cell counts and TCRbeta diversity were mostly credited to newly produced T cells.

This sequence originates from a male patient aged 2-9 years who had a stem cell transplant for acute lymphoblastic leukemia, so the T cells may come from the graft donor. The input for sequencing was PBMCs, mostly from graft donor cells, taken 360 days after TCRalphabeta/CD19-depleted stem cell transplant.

The CDR3 region has the sequence CASSILASGNTIYF. The nucleotide sequence is given as TGTGCCAGCAGCATTTTGGCGAGCGGAAACACCATATATTTT. The chain links TRBV11-2 with TRBJ1-3; the D gene is not confidently resolved. The V end loses 5 bases and the J end loses 4 bases, and a stretch of 12 bases separates them. CDR1 SGHAT and CDR2 FQNNGV are derived from the germline V gene. Reading from cysteine to phenylalanine, the CDR3 counts 14 amino acids. Only the CDR3 region is kept as DNA, spanning 42 bases read in frame from base 1. Extended through the reference TRBV11-2 and TRBJ1-3 proteins, this CDR3 yields the full variable domain: EAGVAQSPRYKIIEKRQSVAFWCNPISGHATLYWYQQILGQGPKLLIQFQNNGVVDDSQLPKDRFSAERLKGVDSTLKIQPAKLEDSAVYLCASSILASGNTIYFGEGSWLTVV.